This TCR beta chain was documented in a study of blood T cell repertoires in COVID-19. Assay used: immunoSEQ multiplex PCR; TCRdb lists only in-frame clones, some missing. The table lists fewer than 250,000 clones, over 80% of them singletons, with approximately 2.5% in the top ten. V shed 5 bases, J shed 1 base, and the junction held 7 bases outside the gene matches. Per germline, CDR1 GTSNPN and CDR2 SVGIG (reference sequence). This CDR3 contains 14 residues. This TCR derives from a man in his thirties or forties with COVID-19, enrolled during active disease. Sequenced material: peripheral blood. The chain has TRBV30 and TRBJ1-1; 7 nucleotides agree with TRBD1. In nucleotides, the CDR3 is TGTGCCTGGTTACGACAGGGTGGGAACACTGAAGCTTTCTTT. Amino acids: CAWLRQGGNTEAFF.